This passage covers 26 T cell receptor beta chains from one sample sequenced in a study of cytomegalovirus exposure and HLA in healthy donors. The PCR used 60 Vbeta and 13 Jbeta primers. Generated by immunoSEQ multiplex PCR, the TCRdb table keeps only in-frame clones and is missing some. Among approximately 290,000 clones listed, over 70% were seen once. Sequencing used PBMCs. Source of these receptors: a girl aged 2 to 10 in good health and CMV-seronegative.

The chain employs TRBV6-1 and TRBJ2-7; 9 nucleotides line up with TRBD1. CDR3 length: 15 amino acids. V lost 4 bases, J lost 3 bases, and 7 bases stayed unmatched. CDR1 and CDR2 (germline): MNHNS, SASEGT. The CDR3 loop is CASSAGQGSIYEQYF. CDR3 nucleotides: TGTGCCAGCAGTGCCGGACAGGGGAGTATCTACGAGCAGTACTTC.

This clone turned up a few times. The genes are TRBV6-1 and TRBJ1-5, with D perhaps matching TRBD1 (5 bases). CDR1 and CDR2 (germline): MNHNS, SASEGT. V was shortened by 5 bases and J by 7 bases, with 18 bases between the two germline ends. The CDR3 extends over 15 amino acids. CDR3 loop: CASSRLGVGGQPQHF. For the CDR3, the DNA is TGTGCCAGCAGTCGCCTAGGGGTCGGGGGGCAGCCCCAGCATTTT.

V gene TRBV29-1 combines with J gene TRBJ2-3; D unclear. CDR3 length: 10 amino acids. The germline V gene encodes CDR1 SQVTM and CDR2 ANQGSEA. The ends were cut back, 6 bases at V and 4 bases at J, with 5 bases in the middle. Written as DNA, the CDR3 is TGCAGCGTGCAGGCAGATACGCAGTATTTT. Its translation is CSVQADTQYF.

The chain carries TRBV2 and TRBJ1-1; D gene uncertain. The CDR3 runs to 13 residues. Trimming shortened V by 6 bases and J by 5 bases, and 13 bases separated the two germline ends. The germline CDR1 and CDR2 sequences are SNHLY and FYNNEI. CDR3 sequence (DNA): TGTGCCAGCAGACCCCGGGGTTGGACTGAAGCTTTCTTT. Its translation: CASRPRGWTEAFF.

The J gene is TRBJ1-5, the V gene TRBV2; D is perhaps TRBD1 (5 bases). The CDR3 has 12 residues. V lost 8 bases and J 9 bases, leaving 14 bases between the germline ends. Germline V CDR1 and CDR2: SNHLY, FYNNEI. The CDR3 here is CASRTTGGPQHF. The CDR3 DNA reads as TGTGCCAGCCGCACTACCGGGGGGCCCCAGCATTTT.

The chain recombines TRBV5-1 with TRBJ2-5, with D perhaps TRBD2 (5 bases). CDR1 SGHRS and CDR2 YFSETQ come from the germline V gene. V was shortened by 0 bases and J by 2 bases, with 17 bases between the two germline ends. The CDR3 sequence is 17 residues long. The CDR3 nucleotides read TGCGCCAGCAGCTTGGGCCCCGCGAGAGGACTGCAAGAGACCCAGTACTTC. Translating gives CASSLGPARGLQETQYF.

The chain carries TRBV12-1 and TRBJ1-2. TRBV12-1 is described as a pseudogene. The CDR3 is 14 amino acids. The CDR3 DNA follows: TGTGCCAGCAGCTTTTACGGGGGAATCTATGGCTACACCTTC. Encoded protein: CASSFYGGIYGYTF.

This clone was observed a handful of times. This chain joins TRBV28 and TRBJ2-5; D perhaps matches TRBD1 (6 bases). The CDR3 totals 14 residues. The germline V and J ends were trimmed by 2 bases and 2 bases, with 9 bases remaining between them. Germline assignment: CDR1 MDHEN and CDR2 SYDVKM. The CDR3 protein is CASSLQGIQETQYF. The CDR3 DNA reads as TGTGCCAGCAGTTTACAGGGGATTCAAGAGACCCAGTACTTC.

The rearrangement links TRBV29-1 to TRBJ2-7; D gene ambiguous. Trimming removed 4 bases from V and 6 bases from J, with 13 bases in between. This CDR3 is built from 12 residues. Germline V gene lookup returns CDR1 SQVTM and CDR2 ANQGSEA. The CDR3 coding sequence is TGCAGCGTTGCCGGAACGAACAGCGAGCAGTACTTC. Its protein product is CSVAGTNSEQYF.

This sequence joins TRBV18 and TRBJ1-1; TRBD1 aligns across 7 bases. J was trimmed by 10 bases and V by 5 bases; bases with no gene match: 22. The CDR3 runs 17 residues. CDR1 KGHSH and CDR2 LQKENI come from the germline V gene. The CDR3: CASSDGVLTGAGVAAFF. As DNA, the CDR3 is TGTGCCAGCTCAGATGGGGTACTAACAGGGGCCGGCGTTGCAGCTTTCTTT.

The chain uses TRBV5-1 and TRBJ1-1; perhaps TRBD1 as D (6 bases). V lost 0 bases and J 2 bases, leaving 8 bases between the germline ends. The CDR3 sequence is 14 residues long. Germline loops: CDR1 SGHRS, CDR2 YFSETQ. Here the CDR3 reads CASSLAQGNTEAFF. CDR3 DNA sequence: TGCGCCAGCAGCTTGGCACAGGGAAACACTGAAGCTTTCTTT. Using reference TRBV5-1 and TRBJ1-1 for the parts outside the CDR3, the full variable domain is KAGVTQTPRYLIKTRGQQVTLSCSPISGHRSVSWYQQTPGQGLQFLFEYFSETQRNKGNFPGRFSGRQFSNSRSEMNVSTLELGDSALYLCASSLAQGNTEAFFGQGTRLTVV.

The V call is TRBV9, the J call TRBJ2-7; tentatively, D is TRBD1 (6 bases). Germline V CDR1 and CDR2: SGDLS, YYNGEE. The CDR3 spans 16 residues. V lost 0 bases to trimming and J lost 5 bases, with 18 bases between them. CDR3 sequence: CASSVESQGITDEQYF. CDR3 coding DNA: TGTGCCAGCAGCGTAGAATCCCAGGGGATTACGGACGAGCAGTACTTC. The whole variable domain, filled in from reference TRBV9 and TRBJ2-7, reads DSGVTQTPKHLITATGQRVTLRCSPRSGDLSVYWYQQSLDQGLQFLIQYYNGEERAKGNILERFSAQQFPDLHSELNLSSLELGDSALYFCASSVESQGITDEQYFGPGTRLTVT.

The chain joins TRBV7-9 to TRBJ1-2; D is ambiguous. V dropped 6 bases and J dropped 6 bases, with 17 bases sitting between them. This CDR3 comprises 14 residues. Per the germline V gene, CDR1 is SEHNR and CDR2 is FQNEAQ (reference sequence). CDR3 region: CASSSGPVVDGYTF. DNA of the CDR3: TGTGCCAGCAGTTCGGGTCCCGTTGTCGATGGCTACACCTTC. The complete variable domain, with remaining parts taken from reference TRBV7-9 and TRBJ1-2, reads DTGVSQNPRHKITKRGQNVTFRCDPISEHNRLYWYRQTLGQGPEFLTYFQNEAQLEKSRLLSDRFSAERPKGSFSTLEIQRTEQGDSAMYLCASSSGPVVDGYTFGSGTRLTVV.

The V call is TRBV7-6, the J call TRBJ2-3; 10 bases are shared with TRBD2. V was clipped by 5 bases and J by 1 base; unmatched bases: 9. CDR1 and CDR2 from the germline V gene are SGHVS and FNYEAQ. CDR3 length: 17 residues. This chain's CDR3 is CASSNTVAGGGTDTQYF. CDR3 nucleotide sequence: TGTGCCAGCAGCAACACCGTAGCGGGAGGCGGCACAGATACGCAGTATTTT. Full variable domain (rest looked up from reference TRBV7-6 and TRBJ2-3): GAGVSQSPRYKVTKRGQDVALRCDPISGHVSLYWYRQALGQGPEFLTYFNYEAQQDKSGLPNDRFSAERPEGSISTLTIQRTEQRDSAMYRCASSNTVAGGGTDTQYFGPGTRLTVL.

This chain links TRBV28 with TRBJ1-5; 11 bases agree with TRBD1. V shed 6 bases, J shed 5 bases, and the junction held 12 bases outside the gene matches. The length of the CDR3 is 17 residues. Per germline, CDR1 MDHEN and CDR2 SYDVKM. CDR3: CASRILVGTGGDQPQHF. DNA of the CDR3: TGTGCCAGCAGAATACTGGTCGGGACAGGGGGGGATCAGCCCCAGCATTTT.

This chain joins TRBV7-2 and TRBJ2-7; 10 nucleotides align to TRBD2. This CDR3 is 15 amino acids long. Germline CDR1 and CDR2: SGHTA and FQGNSA. V trimming: 2 bases; J trimming: 4 bases; junction bases outside the gene matches: 5. The CDR3 DNA reads as TGTGCCAGCAGCTTAAGGACTAGCGGACCGTACGAGCAGTACTTC. Protein: CASSLRTSGPYEQYF.

This clone was counted once. The chain recombines TRBV29-1 with TRBJ1-2; 7 bases align to TRBD1. V was pared by 4 bases and J by 2 bases, with 4 bases of the junction left unmatched. CDR1 is SQVTM and CDR2 is ANQGSEA in the germline V gene. This CDR3 has 13 amino acids. The CDR3 region has the DNA TGCAGCGTTGCAGGCAGGGGGAACTATGGCTACACCTTC. The encoded protein is CSVAGRGNYGYTF.

This chain connects TRBV29-1 to TRBJ2-1; TRBD2 matches 8 bases. The germline CDR1 and CDR2 sequences are SQVTM and ANQGSEA. The CDR3 covers 12 residues. V gave up 7 bases and J gave up 4 bases; unmatched junction bases: 3. The CDR3 here is CSGSGAYNEQFF. The CDR3, as DNA: TGCAGCGGTAGCGGGGCATACAATGAGCAGTTCTTC.

V gene TRBV5-4 combines with J gene TRBJ2-1, with D perhaps matching TRBD1 (6 bases). Germline loops: CDR1 SGHNT, CDR2 YYREEE (reference sequence). The CDR3 is 13 residues long. V lost 1 base and J lost 8, with 10 bases in between. CDR3 region: CASSLQGKDEQFF. The CDR3 coding sequence is TGTGCCAGCAGCTTGCAGGGGAAGGATGAGCAGTTCTTC. The full variable domain, in which reference TRBV5-4 and TRBJ2-1 provide the parts outside the CDR3, is ETGVTQSPTHLIKTRGQQVTLRCSSQSGHNTVSWYQQALGQGPQFIFQYYREEENGRGNFPPRFSGLQFPNYSSELNVNALELDDSALYLCASSLQGKDEQFFGPGTRLTVL.

The sample holds a few counts of this clone. The chain couples TRBV19 to TRBJ1-1; TRBD1 aligns across 10 bases. Trimming took 6 bases from V and 3 from J; bases not matched to a gene: 7. The CDR3 is 15 residues long. Germline loops: CDR1 LNHDA, CDR2 SQIVND (reference sequence). The CDR3 spells CASRRDRGLHTEAFF. CDR3 nucleotides: TGTGCCAGTAGAAGAGACAGGGGGCTACACACTGAAGCTTTCTTT.

The rearrangement joins TRBV29-1 to TRBJ1-5; 9 bases are shared with TRBD1. The CDR3 length is 13 residues. V lost 7 bases and J lost 2; bases outside the gene matches: 3. Germline V gene sequence: CDR1 SQVTM, CDR2 ANQGSEA. The chain's CDR3 is CSARTGGNQPQHF. CDR3 nucleotides: TGCAGCGCCCGGACAGGGGGCAATCAGCCCCAGCATTTT.

The chain employs TRBV28 and TRBJ2-7, with TRBD2 matching 7 bases. J lost 6 bases, V lost 6 bases, and 8 bases had no gene match. Germline V gene data show CDR1 as MDHEN and CDR2 as SYDVKM. The CDR3 totals 13 residues. The CDR3 sequence: CASRTTAGIEQYF. The CDR3 DNA sequence: TGTGCCAGCAGAACGACAGCGGGGATCGAGCAGTACTTC.

The rearrangement uses TRBV7-9 and TRBJ2-1, with D tentatively TRBD2 (5 bases). The ends were cut back, 4 bases at V and 8 bases at J, with 9 bases in the middle. The CDR3 has 12 amino acids. CDR1 is SEHNR, CDR2 FQNEAQ, per germline (reference sequence). As DNA, the CDR3 is TGTGCCAGCAGCTGGCCGGACTATGAGCAGTTCTTC. It translates to CASSWPDYEQFF.

V and J are TRBV6-5 and TRBJ1-2; 10 bases match TRBD1. J was trimmed by 6 bases and V by 6 bases; bases with no gene match: 7. In germline, CDR1 is MNHEY, CDR2 SVGAGI. The CDR3 is made up of 14 amino acids. The CDR3 reads CASSPGQGRHGYTF. The CDR3 DNA reads as TGTGCCAGCAGCCCGGGACAGGGGAGGCATGGCTACACCTTC.

The chain links TRBV30 to TRBJ1-2, with 8 positions matching TRBD1. Germline-derived CDR1 and CDR2 are GTSNPN and SVGIG (reference sequence). The V gene end was trimmed by 0 bases and the J gene end by 2 bases; junction bases not matched to a gene: 2. The CDR3 is 14 residues long. The CDR3: CAWSVQGANYGYTF. The CDR3 DNA follows: TGTGCCTGGAGTGTGCAGGGGGCCAACTATGGCTACACCTTC.

This chain connects TRBV5-6 to TRBJ2-7; TRBD1 agrees at 10 bases. The germline CDR1 and CDR2 sequences are SGHDT and YYEEEE. The CDR3 extends over 16 amino acids. Trimming cost V 5 bases and J 2 bases; bases outside gene matches: 10. The CDR3 region is CASRHDRGPGPYEQYF. In DNA form, the CDR3 reads TGTGCCAGCAGGCACGACAGGGGGCCCGGCCCCTACGAGCAGTACTTC.